This TCR beta chain was identified in a study of technical replicates of blood from a handful of donors. The repertoire was sequenced with immunoSEQ multiplex PCR; TCRdb's copy has only in-frame clones and lacks some. This table has fewer than 85,000 clones, 92% appearing once. This CDR3 region has 16 residues. With 5 bases clipped from V and 0 bases from J, the junction kept 4 bases outside the gene matches. Germline V gene sequence: CDR1 SEHNR, CDR2 FQNEAQ (reference sequence). This chain links TRBV7-9 with TRBJ2-3; 11 positions agree with TRBD2. The sequenced sample consisted of T cells isolated from PBMCs. This TCR was recovered from a human donor in good health. CDR3 nucleotides: TGTGCCAGCAGCCATAGCGGGAGGGCTAGCACAGATACGCAGTATTTT. This sequence encodes CASSHSGRASTDTQYF.